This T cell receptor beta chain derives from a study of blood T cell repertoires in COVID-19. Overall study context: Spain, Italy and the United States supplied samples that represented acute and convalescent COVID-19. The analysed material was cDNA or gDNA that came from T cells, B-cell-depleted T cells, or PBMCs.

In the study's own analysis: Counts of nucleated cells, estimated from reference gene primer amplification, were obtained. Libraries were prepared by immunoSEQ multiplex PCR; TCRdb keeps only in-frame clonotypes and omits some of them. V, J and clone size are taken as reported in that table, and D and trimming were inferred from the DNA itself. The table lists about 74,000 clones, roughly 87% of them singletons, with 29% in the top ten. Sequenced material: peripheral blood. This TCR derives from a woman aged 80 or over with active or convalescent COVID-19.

The CDR3 loop is CASSLGTVNTEAFF. The CDR3 nucleotides read TGCGCCAGCAGCTTAGGGACTGTGAACACTGAAGCTTTCTTT. The rearrangement joins TRBV5-1 to TRBJ1-1, with a weak D call TRBD1 (5 bases). This CDR3 has 14 amino acids. Germline V gene lookup returns CDR1 SGHRS and CDR2 YFSETQ. Trimming took off 2 bases at V and 0 bases at J, with 8 bases between the two ends.